This is a list of T cell receptor beta chains from one sample in a study of response to subunit inactivated influenza vaccine. TCRdb processed the RT-PCR reads anew with MiXCR; each CDR3 protein has one entry. The data hold around 180,000 distinct CDR3 sequences, with roughly 8.7% observed a single time. Sequenced material: non-naive T cells sorted from PBMCs, taken on the day of vaccination. These receptors were collected from a man aged 45-65 years who received an inactivated influenza vaccine. CDR3s leave out the opening cysteine and the closing phenylalanine or tryptophan.

TRBV20-1,12,TRBJ2-3,SARPGGSTDTQY
TRBV28,12,TRBJ2-1,ASRGGGSYNEQF
TRBV7-9,15,TRBJ2-3,ASSPRAGSGPTDTQY
TRBV5-6,17,TRBJ2-5,ASSQDKTSSQRRSKTQY
TRBV20-1,12,TRBJ1-5,SARRGPPNQPQH
TRBV20-1,13,TRBJ1-6,SASDRGSYNSPLH
TRBV20-1,10,TRBJ2-5,SASESQETQY
TRBV9,13,TRBJ2-1,ASSVEGGQYNEQF
TRBV7-6,14,TRBJ1-3,ASSSLTGTTGNTIY
TRBV4-2,14,TRBJ2-1,ASSPEGGNGYNEQF
TRBV4-1,12,TRBJ2-5,ASSQGRGGETQY
TRBV10-3,13,TRBJ2-2,AISPTGENTGELF
TRBV5-1,12,TRBJ2-1,ASSSAMLRNEQF
TRBV7-2,14,TRBJ1-5,ASSSRNGPGNQPQH
TRBV6-2/TRBV6-3,13,TRBJ2-3,ASSYSGVTTDTQY
TRBV12-3/TRBV12-4,14,TRBJ2-7,ASSLGLAGRNYEQY
TRBV7-8,12,TRBJ2-7,ASSLGTGLYEQY
TRBV4-2,14,TRBJ2-2,ASSRGLAGRGGELF
TRBV20-1,11,TRBJ2-3,SGGAGGTDTQY
TRBV6-5,13,TRBJ1-1,ASSSGKGGLSEAF
TRBV6-6,10,TRBJ1-1,ASRQGHEEAF
TRBV7-2,12,TRBJ1-4,ASSSRTGDEKLF
TRBV20-1,14,TRBJ2-5,SARGGLAGVQETQY
TRBV12-3/TRBV12-4,13,TRBJ2-5,ASSLIMGGAKTQY
TRBV28,16,TRBJ2-3,ASGRLAGGKASTDTQY
TRBV2,13,TRBJ2-7,ASSDLAGGVYEQY
TRBV20-1,12,TRBJ2-2,SASLAGTTGELF
TRBV29-1,10,TRBJ2-5,SVGAGGKTQY
TRBV6-1,13,TRBJ1-5,ASTLGGDSNQPQH
TRBV12-3/TRBV12-4,14,TRBJ2-3,ASSFFGILGGDTQY
TRBV9,17,TRBJ2-2,ASSPLLAGSPSNTGELF
TRBV7-2,10,TRBJ2-7,ASRSTPYEQY
TRBV5-1,13,TRBJ2-7,ASSLGSQGYNEQY
TRBV28,13,TRBJ2-3,ASSTDLSRGDTQY
TRBV6-2/TRBV6-3,11,TRBJ1-2,ASSLNRNYGYT
TRBV5-1,12,TRBJ1-6,ASSLRGLNSPLH
TRBV27,15,TRBJ2-1,ASSLSGGVRSYNEQF
TRBV29-1,11,TRBJ1-2,SVSQETNYGYT
TRBV25-1,15,TRBJ2-5,ASSTQRGTSPQETQY
TRBV9,13,TRBJ1-2,ASSVQGGETYGYT
TRBV7-2,13,TRBJ2-5,ASSLPAGGPETQY
TRBV5-4,14,TRBJ2-7,ASRKTSGRGTYEQY
TRBV5-6,14,TRBJ2-7,ASSPVRRTTSYEQY
TRBV7-2,11,TRBJ2-7,ASSSGTFYEQY
TRBV12-3/TRBV12-4,13,TRBJ2-3,ASSTSGAHGDTQY
TRBV20-1,12,TRBJ2-1,SAHAETAYNEQF
TRBV27,15,TRBJ2-6,ASSLSRTRSGANVLT
TRBV20-1,13,TRBJ1-4,SARDSRITNEKLF